Following are 10 T cell receptor beta chains from one sample sequenced in a study of T cells after yellow fever vaccination. TCRdb redid the calling of the 5' RACE reads with MiXCR, one entry per CDR3 protein. The top ten clones hold around 25% of a sample with some 320,000 distinct CDR3 sequences, roughly 4% of them seen once. Sequenced material: PBMCs, taken 5 days after the yellow fever booster vaccination. These receptors were taken from a man between 18 and 29 years old who received the YFV17D yellow fever vaccine.

V is TRBV11-2 and J is TRBJ1-1; D is perhaps TRBD1 (5 bases). There are 12 residues in the CDR3. Germline loops: CDR1 SGHAT, CDR2 FQNNGV. Trimming took off 0 bases at V and 8 bases at J, with 7 bases between the two ends. CDR3: CASSLDPGEAFF. The CDR3 DNA sequence: TGTGCCAGCAGCTTAGATCCAGGGGAAGCTTTCTTT.

Only a few counts were recorded for this clonotype. The V gene is TRBV12-3 or TRBV12-4, the J gene TRBJ1-3; D may be TRBD1 (5 bases). V was pared by 6 bases and J by 0 bases, with 15 bases between. This CDR3 region has 16 residues. CDR3 amino acids: CASSPQTGASGNTIYF. The CDR3 nucleotides read TGTGCCAGCAGCCCACAGACCGGGGCCTCTGGAAACACCATATATTTT.

A few counts support this clonotype. This sequence joins TRBV18 and TRBJ1-1; D unclear. The CDR3 runs 13 residues. Germline V CDR1 and CDR2: KGHSH, LQKENI. Trimming pared 6 bases from V and 6 bases from J, leaving 14 bases between. CDR3 amino acids: CASSTDIIAEAFF. DNA for the CDR3: TGTGCCAGCTCCACAGACATTATCGCTGAAGCTTTCTTT.

This clonotype was observed a few times. The chain combines TRBV29-1 with TRBJ2-7; 7 bases align to TRBD1. In germline, CDR1 is SQVTM, CDR2 ANQGSEA. Trimming cost V 8 bases and J 5 bases; bases outside gene matches: 3. The CDR3 is made up of 10 amino acids. This CDR3 reads CSSDRDEQYV. The DNA of the CDR3 is TGCAGCTCCGACAGGGACGAGCAGTACGTC.

The V and J genes are TRBV7-9 and TRBJ2-3; maybe TRBD2 (6 bases). CDR1 and CDR2 from the germline V gene are SEHNR and FQNEAQ (reference sequence). The CDR3 contains 14 residues. Trimming removed 2 bases from V and 4 bases from J, with 10 bases in between. CDR3 nucleotides: TGTGCCAGCAGCTTACTCGGGGGTCCAGATACGCAGTATTTT. This gives the protein CASSLLGGPDTQYF.

This clonotype was picked up many times. The chain employs TRBV5-1 and TRBJ2-5; D not certain. CDR3 length: 13 residues. Germline V gene sequence: CDR1 SGHRS, CDR2 YFSETQ. V dropped 3 bases and J dropped 2 bases, with 8 bases sitting between them. The CDR3 nucleotides are TGCGCCAGCAGCTCTGGATCTCAAGAGACCCAGTACTTC. Protein: CASSSGSQETQYF.

The chain recombines TRBV7-3 with TRBJ2-1, with TRBD2 matching 8 bases. The CDR3 length is 14 residues. The V and J ends lost 5 bases and 8 bases, in that order; junction bases with no gene match: 8. From germline, CDR1 is SGHTA and CDR2 FQGTGA. CDR3 protein: CASSRLALIHEQFF. The CDR3, as DNA: TGTGCCAGCAGCAGACTAGCGCTAATCCATGAGCAGTTCTTC. Looking up the rest from reference TRBV7-3 and TRBJ2-1 gives the full variable domain: GAGVSQTPSNKVTEKGKYVELRCDPISGHTALYWYRQSLGQGPEFLIYFQGTGAADDSGLPNDRFFAVRPEGSVSTLKIQRTERGDSAVYLCASSRLALIHEQFFGPGTRLTVL.

Many counts were recorded for this clonotype. The chain links TRBV6-5 to TRBJ1-5; perhaps TRBD1 as D (5 bases). Germline values: CDR1 MNHEY, CDR2 SVGAGI. V lost 2 bases to trimming and J lost 4 bases, with 12 bases between them. The CDR3 contains 15 residues. The CDR3 DNA reads TGTGCCAGCAGTTACCGGAGGGGAAGGAATCAGCCCCAGCATTTT. Amino acid sequence: CASSYRRGRNQPQHF.

The V and J genes are TRBV7-9 and TRBJ2-7; D perhaps matches TRBD2 (6 bases). The CDR3 spans 12 residues. Germline CDR1 SEHNR, CDR2 FQNEAQ (reference sequence). Written as DNA, the CDR3 is TGTGCAGTCGCCGGGAGTCCCTACGAGCAGTACTTC. It encodes CAVAGSPYEQYF.

There are a few counts of this clonotype. The genes are TRBV7-6 and TRBJ2-1; D possibly matches TRBD1 or TRBD2 (5 bases each). Trimming took off 1 base at V and 2 bases at J, with 6 bases between the two ends. Germline CDR1 is SGHVS and CDR2 is FNYEAQ. This CDR3 has 14 amino acids. CDR3 in amino acids: CASSLGDPYNEQFF. The CDR3 DNA sequence: TGTGCCAGCAGCTTAGGGGACCCCTACAATGAGCAGTTCTTC.